The T cell receptor beta chain described here comes from a study of T-cell reconstitution after alpha-beta-depleted transplantation in children. Preparing the TCRbeta library involved the use of unique molecular identifiers. From the PCR reads, TCRdb called clonotypes with MiXCR, one entry per CDR3 protein. The data hold around 440,000 distinct CDR3 sequences, with roughly 16% observed a single time. This clonotype was counted many times. Its matching antigen is unknown. Whole-study results and caveats: Surviving recipient T cells and intrathymic progenitors accounted for some patients' high TCRbeta diversity at day 60. T-cell counts and diversity at one year following transplant were attributed mainly to newly produced T cells.

Between the trimmed V and J ends, which lost 2 bases and 6 bases, there was a span of 14 bases. Germline CDR1 ENHRY, CDR2 SYGVKD. CDR3 size: 15 residues. The sequencing used PBMCs, mostly from graft donor cells, collected 360 days after TCRalphabeta/CD19-depleted stem cell transplant. This receptor was identified in a boy less than two years old who had a stem cell transplant for Wiskott-Aldrich syndrome, so the T cells may come from the graft donor. This chain connects TRBV10-3 to TRBJ2-1, with D possibly being TRBD1 or TRBD2 (5 bases each). The CDR3 is CAISERGGGTNEQFF. Here the CDR3 DNA reads TGTGCCATCAGTGAGAGGGGTGGTGGGACCAATGAGCAGTTCTTC.